A selection of T cell receptor beta chains follows, all from one sample in a study of STAT3 mutations in large granular lymphocyte leukemia. Data came from immunoSEQ multiplex PCR; TCRdb stores just in-frame clones and leaves some out. The sample records 35,000 or so clones, about 88% being singletons. The sample was PBMCs. These receptors were obtained from a human donor with T large granular lymphocyte leukemia. Some clones in this sample may be carry-over from other donors' samples. Both conserved end residues are part of each CDR3. The D gene is left open where the match is weak. Only some rows state a clone size, as once, few, many or a class for expanded clones.

j_call,clone_size,d_call,v_call,cdr3_aa,cdr3_nt
TRBJ1-1,.,.,TRBV4-1,CASGRRMNTEAFF,TGCGCCAGTGGCCGGCGGATGAACACTGAAGCTTTCTTT
TRBJ2-3,.,TRBD2,TRBV4-3,CASSQDILAGDTQYF,TGCGCCAGCAGCCAAGATATTCTAGCGGGGGATACGCAGTATTTT
TRBJ1-3,.,.,TRBV18,CASSPGTQGNTIYF,TGTGCCAGCTCACCGGGCACCCAAGGAAACACCATATATTTT
TRBJ2-1,.,.,TRBV4-1,CASSQGSLVSYNEQFF,TGCGCCAGCAGCCAGGGGAGTTTAGTATCCTACAATGAGCAGTTCTTC
TRBJ2-2,once,.,TRBV7-8,CASSLNPTGELFF,TGTGCCAGCAGCTTAAACCCCACCGGGGAGCTGTTTTTT
TRBJ2-1,.,.,TRBV27,CASSLAGISNEQFF,TGTGCCAGCAGTTTGGCAGGGATTAGCAATGAGCAGTTCTTC
TRBJ2-2,few,.,TRBV2,CASSVRRVGGELFF,TGTGCCAGCAGTGTGCGCAGGGTCGGCGGGGAGCTGTTTTTT
TRBJ2-1,.,.,TRBV6-5,CASSYSESSYNEQFF,TGTGCCAGCAGTTACTCGGAGAGCTCCTACAATGAGCAGTTCTTC
TRBJ1-2,.,.,TRBV4-3,CASSQARAGGYTF,TGCGCCAGCAGCCAAGCCAGAGCTGGTGGCTACACCTTC
TRBJ1-4,.,.,TRBV30,CAWSRGQGGEKLFF,TGTGCCTGGAGTAGGGGTCAGGGTGGTGAAAAACTGTTTTTT
TRBJ1-2,.,.,TRBV4-1,CASSSQEHSNYGYTF,TGCGCCAGCAGCAGCCAAGAACACTCTAACTATGGCTACACCTTC
TRBJ1-2,.,.,TRBV30,CAWRPNYGYTF,TGTGCCTGGAGGCCTAACTATGGCTACACCTTC
TRBJ1-3,.,.,TRBV6-6,CASSPPGRTGNTIYF,TGTGCCAGCAGTCCCCCTGGAAGAACTGGAAACACCATATATTTT
TRBJ1-1,.,TRBD1,TRBV28,CASSLQGDTEAFF,TGTGCCAGCAGTTTGCAGGGGGACACTGAAGCTTTCTTT
TRBJ1-1,.,TRBD1,TRBV2,CASSYGQGATPKAFF,TGTGCCAGCAGTTACGGACAGGGGGCAACCCCGAAAGCTTTCTTT
TRBJ2-2,.,.,TRBV7-9,CASSVRTVLAGELFF,TGTGCCAGCAGTGTTCGGACTGTTCTCGCCGGGGAGCTGTTTTTT
TRBJ1-1,.,.,TRBV30,CAWSVGRGTEAFF,TGTGCCTGGAGTGTAGGTCGGGGCACTGAAGCTTTCTTT
TRBJ2-6,.,.,TRBV11-1,CASSLGGSGANVLTF,TGTGCCAGCAGCTTAGGAGGTTCTGGGGCCAACGTCCTGACTTTC
TRBJ1-3,.,.,TRBV9,CASSVGESSGNTIYF,TGTGCCAGCAGCGTAGGGGAAAGCTCTGGAAACACCATATATTTT
TRBJ2-5,.,.,TRBV28,CASSFPTSRETQYF,TGTGCCAGCAGTTTCCCGACCAGCCGGGAGACCCAGTACTTC
TRBJ1-2,few,TRBD1,TRBV6-1,CASIGGTGLGGYTF,TGTGCCAGCATAGGGGGCACCGGATTAGGGGGCTACACCTTC
TRBJ2-7,.,.,TRBV18,CASSPSPLSSYEQYF,TGTGCCAGCTCACCTTCCCCCCTTAGCTCCTACGAGCAGTACTTC
TRBJ1-6,.,TRBD1,TRBV2,CASSGSGQVSSPLHF,TGTGCCAGCAGTGGATCGGGACAGGTTTCCTCACCCCTCCACTTT
TRBJ2-2,.,.,TRBV6-6,CATKGGSGVDTGELFF,TGTGCCACCAAGGGGGGGTCGGGCGTCGACACCGGGGAGCTGTTTTTT
TRBJ1-5,.,TRBD1,TRBV6-6,CASSYPDRDNQPQHF,TGTGCCAGCAGTTACCCAGACAGGGACAATCAGCCCCAGCATTTT
TRBJ1-6,.,.,TRBV6-5,CASSSARSSYNSPLHF,TGTGCCAGCAGTTCCGCCAGAAGCTCCTATAATTCACCCCTCCACTTT
TRBJ2-1,.,TRBD2,TRBV7-2,CASSLVGSGGAVSYNEQFF,TGTGCCAGCAGCTTAGTGGGTAGCGGGGGGGCTGTTTCTTATAATGAGCAGTTCTTC